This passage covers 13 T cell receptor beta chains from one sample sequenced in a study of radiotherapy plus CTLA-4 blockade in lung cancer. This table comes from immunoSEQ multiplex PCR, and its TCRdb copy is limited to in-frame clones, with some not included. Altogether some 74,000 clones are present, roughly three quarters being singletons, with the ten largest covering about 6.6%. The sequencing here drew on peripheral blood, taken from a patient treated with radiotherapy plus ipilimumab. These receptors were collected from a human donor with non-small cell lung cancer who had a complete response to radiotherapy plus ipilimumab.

CDR3 nucleotide sequence: TGTGCCAGCTCATCAACAGGGGTTGGCCTCAATGAGCAGTTCTTC. Amino acids: CASSSTGVGLNEQFF. The chain has TRBV18 and TRBJ2-1; TRBD1 matches 7 bases. Germline CDR1 is KGHSH and CDR2 is LQKENI. This CDR3 is built from 15 residues. V lost 5 bases, J lost 6 bases, and 10 bases stayed unmatched.

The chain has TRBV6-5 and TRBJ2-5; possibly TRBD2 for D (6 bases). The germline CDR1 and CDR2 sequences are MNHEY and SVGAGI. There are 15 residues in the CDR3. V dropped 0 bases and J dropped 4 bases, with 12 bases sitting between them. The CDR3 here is CASSYSLGGRETQYF. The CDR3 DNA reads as TGTGCCAGCAGTTACTCATTGGGGGGTAGAGAGACCCAGTACTTC.

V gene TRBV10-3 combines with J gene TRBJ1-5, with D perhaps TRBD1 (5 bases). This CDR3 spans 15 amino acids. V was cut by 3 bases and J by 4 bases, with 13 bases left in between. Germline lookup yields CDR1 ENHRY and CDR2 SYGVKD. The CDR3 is CAISDGTTGNQPQHF. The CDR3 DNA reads TGTGCCATCAGTGACGGGACTACGGGGAATCAGCCCCAGCATTTT.

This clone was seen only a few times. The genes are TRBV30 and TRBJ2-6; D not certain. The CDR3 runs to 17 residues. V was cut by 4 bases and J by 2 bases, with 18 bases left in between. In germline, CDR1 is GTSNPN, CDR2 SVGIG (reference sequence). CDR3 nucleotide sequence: TGTGCCTGGAATCTAGTGCGCTTCCAGGCTGGGGCCAACGTCCTGACTTTC. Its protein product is CAWNLVRFQAGANVLTF.

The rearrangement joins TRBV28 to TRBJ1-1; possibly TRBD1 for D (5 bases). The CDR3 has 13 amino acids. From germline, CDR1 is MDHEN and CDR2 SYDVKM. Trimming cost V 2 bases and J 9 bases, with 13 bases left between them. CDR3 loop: CASSLGQGGKAFF. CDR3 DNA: TGTGCCAGCAGTTTAGGGCAGGGAGGGAAAGCTTTCTTT.

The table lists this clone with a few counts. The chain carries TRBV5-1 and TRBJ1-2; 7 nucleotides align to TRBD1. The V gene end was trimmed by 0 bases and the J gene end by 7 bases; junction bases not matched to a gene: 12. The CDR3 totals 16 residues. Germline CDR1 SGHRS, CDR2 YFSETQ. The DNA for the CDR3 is TGCGCCAGCAGCTTGGACCCCGGGACAGAAGGGGGTGGCTACACCTTC. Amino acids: CASSLDPGTEGGGYTF.

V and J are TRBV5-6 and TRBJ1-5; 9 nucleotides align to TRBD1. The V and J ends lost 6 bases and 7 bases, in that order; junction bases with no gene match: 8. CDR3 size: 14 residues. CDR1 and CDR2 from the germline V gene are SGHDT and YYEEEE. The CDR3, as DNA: TGTGCCAGCACTTTGGGACAGGGAGGACAGCCCCAGCATTTT. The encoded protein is CASTLGQGGQPQHF.

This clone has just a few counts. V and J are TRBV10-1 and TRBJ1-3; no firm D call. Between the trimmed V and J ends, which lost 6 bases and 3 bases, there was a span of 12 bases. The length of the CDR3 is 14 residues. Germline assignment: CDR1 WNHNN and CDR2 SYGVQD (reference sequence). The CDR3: CASRELTDGNTIYF. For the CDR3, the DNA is TGCGCCAGCAGGGAACTTACTGATGGAAACACCATATATTTT.

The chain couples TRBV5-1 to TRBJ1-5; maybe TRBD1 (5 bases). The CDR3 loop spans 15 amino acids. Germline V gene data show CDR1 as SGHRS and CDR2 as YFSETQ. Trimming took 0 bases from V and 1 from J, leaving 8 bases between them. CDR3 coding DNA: TGCGCCAGCAGCTTGGAGGCAGGGAGCAATCAGCCCCAGCATTTT. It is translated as CASSLEAGSNQPQHF.

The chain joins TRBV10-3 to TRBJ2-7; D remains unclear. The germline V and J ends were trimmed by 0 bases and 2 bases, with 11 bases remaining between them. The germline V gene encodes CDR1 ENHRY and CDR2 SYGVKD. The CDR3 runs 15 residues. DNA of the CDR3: TGTGCCATCAGTGAGTCGAGCGCAGACGCCTACGAGCAGTACTTC. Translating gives CAISESSADAYEQYF.

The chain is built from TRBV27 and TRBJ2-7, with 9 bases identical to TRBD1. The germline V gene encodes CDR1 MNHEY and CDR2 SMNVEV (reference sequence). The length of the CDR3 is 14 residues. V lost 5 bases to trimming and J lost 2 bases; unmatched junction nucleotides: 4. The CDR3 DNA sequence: TGTGCCAGCAGTCCGCGGACAGGGGCCTACGAGCAGTACGTC. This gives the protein CASSPRTGAYEQYV.

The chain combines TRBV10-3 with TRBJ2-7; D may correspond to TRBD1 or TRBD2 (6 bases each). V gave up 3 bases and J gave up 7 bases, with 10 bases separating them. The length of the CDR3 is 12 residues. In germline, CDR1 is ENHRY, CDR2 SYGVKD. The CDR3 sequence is CAISEGGREQYF. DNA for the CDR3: TGTGCCATCAGTGAAGGGGGGAGAGAGCAGTACTTC.

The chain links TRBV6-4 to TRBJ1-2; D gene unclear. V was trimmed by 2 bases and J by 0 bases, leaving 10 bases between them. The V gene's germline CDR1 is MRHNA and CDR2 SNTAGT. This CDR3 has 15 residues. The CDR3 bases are TGTGCCAGCAGTGACGGCGGCCAGACTAACTATGGCTACACCTTC. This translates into CASSDGGQTNYGYTF.